Listed below are T cell receptor beta chains from one sample, sequenced in a study of blood T cells in healthy people across ages. One entry per CDR3 protein, called by TCRdb with MiXCR from the 5' RACE reads. The profile shows 1.5 million to 2 million distinct CDR3 sequences, about 35% of them singletons. Specimen: blood. The receptors here all came from a woman between 25 and 40 years old in good health. Each CDR3 is given with its conserved first and last residue. D genes are given only for firm matches. Clone size is given for some rows only: seen once, a few or many times, or a class if the clone is expanded.

D gene	clone size	J gene	V gene	CDR3 DNA	CDR3 protein
-	few	TRBJ2-1	TRBV28	TGTGCCAGAGCCTATCCCGGGCTTGCGGAGGAGCAGTTCTTC	CARAYPGLAEEQFF
TRBD2	few	TRBJ2-7	TRBV4-1	TGCGCCAGCAGCCAACCACTAGCGGGGGCCGGGTACGAGCAGTACTTC	CASSQPLAGAGYEQYF
TRBD2	many	TRBJ2-7	TRBV29-1	TGCAGCGTACTAGCGGGTAGCTCCTACGAGCAGTACTTC	CSVLAGSSYEQYF
-	few	TRBJ2-4	TRBV3-1	TGTGCCAGCAGCCAAAGGGCGGGACCCAAAAACATTCAGTACTTC	CASSQRAGPKNIQYF
TRBD2	few	TRBJ2-7	TRBV20-1	TGCAGTGCTAGACGAGCGGGAGGGCCAATTTACGAGCAGTACTTC	CSARRAGGPIYEQYF
-	-	TRBJ2-1	TRBV12-3/TRBV12-4	TGTGCCAGCAGTGTTACAGGGCACAATGAGCAGTTCTTC	CASSVTGHNEQFF
TRBD1	many	TRBJ2-3	TRBV4-1	TGCGCCAGCAGCCCCCAGGACAGGGGCTTGGAGGATACGCAGTATTTT	CASSPQDRGLEDTQYF
TRBD2	few	TRBJ2-1	TRBV20-1	TGCAGTGCTAGAGAGGGGGGTCCCGGGACTAGCGGTGAGCAGTTCTTC	CSAREGGPGTSGEQFF
-	-	TRBJ2-5	TRBV30	TGTGCCTGGAGTACCGGGGTTTATCCAGAGACCCAGTACTTC	CAWSTGVYPETQYF
-	-	TRBJ1-2	TRBV18	TGTGCCAGCGTGGACAGCCGGCAAGTTGGCTACACCTTC	CASVDSRQVGYTF
-	many	TRBJ2-5	TRBV4-1	TGCGCCAGCAGCCAAGGTCGCGCACAAGAGACCCAGTACTTC	CASSQGRAQETQYF
TRBD1	many	TRBJ1-2	TRBV29-1	TGCAGCGTCGGGACAGGGACTAACTATGGCTACACCTTC	CSVGTGTNYGYTF
-	-	TRBJ2-1	TRBV21-1	TGTGCCAGCAGGCTCGACAGGGGGGCCTACAATGAGCAGTTCTTC	CASRLDRGAYNEQFF
TRBD1	few	TRBJ1-2	TRBV20-1	TGCAGTGCTAGAGCGCCGTCACAGGGGAGGGAGGGCTACACCTTC	CSARAPSQGREGYTF
TRBD1	few	TRBJ1-5	TRBV12-3/TRBV12-4	TGTGCCAGCAGTTTAGCGCGACAGGGAGGGGATCAGCCCCAGCATTTT	CASSLARQGGDQPQHF
-	-	TRBJ1-5	TRBV20-1	TGCAGTGCTGGACCAGGACGGGATTTCAATCAGCCCCAGCATTTT	CSAGPGRDFNQPQHF
-	-	TRBJ2-7	TRBV2	TGTGCCAGCAGTTTTAGACTAGTTAGCCACGAGCAGTACTTC	CASSFRLVSHEQYF
TRBD1	few	TRBJ2-1	TRBV12-3/TRBV12-4	TGTGCCAGCAGCCCCCGCGGTGGAGGGACAGGGGACAATGAGCAGTTCTTC	CASSPRGGGTGDNEQFF
-	few	TRBJ2-2	TRBV12-5	TGTGCTAGTGGTTTGTCGGGGACCACCGGGGAGCTGTTTTTT	CASGLSGTTGELFF
-	-	TRBJ2-2	TRBV30	TGTGCCTGGAGTGTGATCCTTTTAGGGGAGCTGTTTTTT	CAWSVILLGELFF